This T cell receptor beta chain was sequenced for a study of PD-1 blockade in classical Hodgkin lymphoma. As to time point: newly diagnosed, previously untreated cHL patient sample. Newly diagnosed, untreated classical Hodgkin lymphoma PBMCs served as comparison. Study conclusions and caveats: Causes of the repertoire differences remain undefined, possibly disease activity or prior therapy. Relapsed/refractory patients reportedly had lower baseline diversity than newly diagnosed patients.

Produced via immunoSEQ multiplex PCR; TCRdb's table is partial and in-frame only. The table includes about 16,000 clones, 84% detected once. The CDR3 runs 17 residues. Trimming took 1 base from V and 5 from J; bases not matched to a gene: 11. The germline gives CDR1 SQVTM, CDR2 ANQGSEA. About this clone: The antigen remains undetermined.

This sequence was found in a human donor with classical Hodgkin lymphoma. The specimen sequenced was peripheral blood mononuclear cells (PBMCs). The rearrangement links TRBV29-1 to TRBJ2-7; 13 bases are shared with TRBD2. CDR3 DNA sequence: TGCAGCGTTGAAGGACTAGCGGGAGGCCAATCCCTGAACGAGCAGTACTTC. Its translation is CSVEGLAGGQSLNEQYF.